This T cell receptor (beta chain) comes out of a study of blood T cell repertoires in COVID-19. Study context: Whether acute or convalescent, the COVID-19 samples came from the United States, Italy and Spain. T cells, B-cell-depleted T cells, or PBMCs supplied cDNA or gDNA.

The V gene's germline CDR1 is GTSNPN and CDR2 SVGIG (reference sequence). The V gene lost 0 bases and the J gene lost 1 base, with 7 bases spanning the gap. The CDR3 totals 13 residues. Source study methods: Amplification from reference gene primers served as the basis for estimated nucleated cell counts. Data came from immunoSEQ multiplex PCR; TCRdb stores just in-frame clones and leaves some out. The DNA was the basis for D and trimming; V, J and clone size are from that table. The table lists 200,000 to 250,000 clones, about 85% of them singletons, with roughly 12% in the top ten. The sample was peripheral blood. The receptor was derived from a woman under 30 who had recovered from COVID-19. This rearrangement joins TRBV30 to TRBJ2-7, with a weak D call TRBD1 (5 bases). In DNA form, the CDR3 reads TGTGCCTGGAGTGTGGACACTTCCTACGAGCAGTACTTC. Its protein is CAWSVDTSYEQYF.